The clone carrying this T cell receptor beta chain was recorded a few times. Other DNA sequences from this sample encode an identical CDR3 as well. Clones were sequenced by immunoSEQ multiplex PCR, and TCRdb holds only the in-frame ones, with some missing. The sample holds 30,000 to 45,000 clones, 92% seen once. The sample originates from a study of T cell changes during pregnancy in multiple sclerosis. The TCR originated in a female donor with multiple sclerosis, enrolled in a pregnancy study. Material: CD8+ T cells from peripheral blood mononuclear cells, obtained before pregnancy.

The CDR3 DNA sequence: TGTGCCAGCAGTGACTCTGCGGGGGGCAGCACAGATACGCAGTATTTT. It yields the protein CASSDSAGGSTDTQYF. The V call is TRBV6-4, the J call TRBJ2-3; 8 bases agree with TRBD2. The CDR3 sequence is 16 residues long. The trim removed 0 bases at V and 0 bases at J, leaving 2 bases unmatched. CDR1 MRHNA and CDR2 SNTAGT come from the germline V gene.